These 17 T cell receptor beta chains originate from one sample sequenced in a study of CD8 T cells in Susac syndrome. When the RNA was reverse transcribed, random hexamers were used with an input of roughly 0.45 to 1 ug. TCRdb reprocessed the immunoSEQ multiplex PCR reads with MiXCR, giving one entry per CDR3 protein. The table has about 300,000 distinct CDR3 sequences, 89% seen once. Material: CD8+ T cells from PBMCs. All receptors come from a human donor with multiple sclerosis.

The chain carries TRBV7-9 and TRBJ2-1; a weak D match, TRBD2 (5 bases). Deletions cut 5 bases from V and 0 bases from J, with 11 bases between. The CDR3 has 15 residues. The germline V gene encodes CDR1 SEHNR and CDR2 FQNEAQ (reference sequence). The CDR3 coding sequence is TGTGCCAGCAGCGTCGGACTGGGCTCCTACAATGAGCAGTTCTTC. Translating gives CASSVGLGSYNEQFF. The whole variable domain, remainder taken from reference TRBV7-9 and TRBJ2-1, is DTGVSQNPRHKITKRGQNVTFRCDPISEHNRLYWYRQTLGQGPEFLTYFQNEAQLEKSRLLSDRFSAERPKGSFSTLEIQRTEQGDSAMYLCASSVGLGSYNEQFFGPGTRLTVL.

V and J are TRBV27 and TRBJ2-3, with 8 bases that match TRBD1. The trim removed 3 bases at V and 5 bases at J, leaving 19 bases unmatched. CDR1 and CDR2 from the germline V gene are MNHEY and SMNVEV (reference sequence). The CDR3 contains 19 residues. DNA for the CDR3: TGTGCCAGCAGTTTCCTGATCCCCGCGACAGGGGAGGTCAAAGATACGCAGTATTTT. This encodes CASSFLIPATGEVKDTQYF.

The CDR3 nucleotides are TGTGCCTGGAGTGACGGGACCAGAACGTACGAGCAGTACTTC. Encoded protein: CAWSDGTRTYEQYF. The gene calls are TRBV30 and TRBJ2-7; the D gene could be TRBD1 or TRBD2 (5 bases each). In germline, CDR1 is GTSNPN, CDR2 SVGIG (reference sequence). V was clipped by 1 base and J by 4 bases, with 14 bases between them. CDR3 length: 14 residues.

The sample holds one count of this clonotype. V usage is TRBV9 and J usage is TRBJ2-3; a possible D gene is TRBD2 (5 bases). CDR3 length: 15 residues. V lost 0 bases to trimming and J lost 4 bases, with 12 bases between them. The germline gives CDR1 SGDLS, CDR2 YYNGEE. The CDR3 loop is CASSVAGSEADTQYF. CDR3 nucleotide sequence: TGTGCCAGCAGCGTAGCGGGGAGCGAGGCAGATACGCAGTATTTT.

V and J are TRBV20-1 and TRBJ1-5, with TRBD1 matching over 11 bases. The CDR3 consists of 17 residues. CDR1 DFQATT and CDR2 SNEGSKA come from the germline V gene (reference sequence). V shed 5 bases, J shed 0 bases, and the junction held 9 bases outside the gene matches. CDR3 residues: CSAWTGGLTHSNQPQHF. CDR3 sequence (DNA): TGCAGTGCTTGGACAGGGGGCCTCACACATAGCAATCAGCCCCAGCATTTT.

The chain combines TRBV7-9 with TRBJ2-1; TRBD1 might be the D (6 bases). Germline V CDR1 and CDR2: SEHNR, FQNEAQ (reference sequence). This CDR3 is 13 amino acids long. Trimming cost V 7 bases and J 4 bases, with 11 bases left between them. The CDR3 DNA is TGTGCCAGCAACAGGGACGATTACAATGAGCAGTTCTTC. It codes for CASNRDDYNEQFF.

CDR3 protein: CASSFRLAGTGELFF. CDR3 bases: TGTGCCAGCAGCTTTCGACTAGCGGGGACCGGGGAGCTGTTTTTT. V usage is TRBV7-6 and J usage is TRBJ2-2; 11 bases map to TRBD2. Losses at the gene ends were 3 bases for V and 5 bases for J; bases not matched to a gene: 2. CDR1 SGHVS and CDR2 FNYEAQ come from the germline V gene. This CDR3 has 15 amino acids.

The chain employs TRBV2 and TRBJ2-1, with TRBD2 matching over 8 bases. There are 16 residues in the CDR3. Germline loops: CDR1 SNHLY, CDR2 FYNNEI. V shed 6 bases, J shed 3 bases, and the junction held 10 bases outside the gene matches. The CDR3 bases are TGTGCCAGCAGGGAGTATAGCGGGGAGGTCTACAATGAGCAGTTCTTC. Translating gives CASREYSGEVYNEQFF.

This chain links TRBV20-1 with TRBJ2-1, with D unclear. The CDR3 has 13 residues. CDR1 DFQATT and CDR2 SNEGSKA come from the germline V gene (reference sequence). V lost 1 base and J lost 5, with 9 bases in between. CDR3 sequence: CSARVKAHNEQFF. For the CDR3, the DNA is TGCAGTGCTAGAGTCAAAGCCCACAATGAGCAGTTCTTC.

The genes are TRBV20-1 and TRBJ2-2; 10 nucleotides line up with TRBD1. With 5 bases clipped from V and 7 bases from J, the junction kept 10 bases outside the gene matches. The CDR3 runs to 15 residues. The germline V gene has CDR1 DFQATT and CDR2 SNEGSKA (reference sequence). In nucleotides, the CDR3 is TGCAGTGCTTCACCGGGACAGGGGTTTAACGGGGAGCTGTTTTTT. Protein: CSASPGQGFNGELFF.

This chain links TRBV27 with TRBJ2-7; TRBD2 matches 7 bases. CDR1 is MNHEY, CDR2 SMNVEV, per germline (reference sequence). The V gene end was trimmed by 2 bases and the J gene end by 5 bases; junction bases not matched to a gene: 6. The CDR3 has 14 amino acids. The CDR3 loop reads CASSLRAGADEQYF. The CDR3 coding sequence is TGTGCCAGCAGTTTACGGGCGGGAGCGGACGAGCAGTACTTC.

The chain links TRBV23-1 to TRBJ2-1; maybe TRBD2 (6 bases). TRBV23-1 is sorted into the ORF group, with uncertain function. The CDR3 sequence is 17 residues long. V lost 7 bases to trimming and J lost 2 bases, with 21 bases between them. CDR3 DNA: TGCGCCAGCAATACGGGACTCCCCCCCCAGGCCTACAATGAGCAGTTCTTC. Its protein is CASNTGLPPQAYNEQFF.

CDR3 region: CAWSPGGYEGYTF. For the CDR3, the DNA is TGTGCCTGGAGCCCAGGGGGGTATGAAGGCTACACCTTC. The V gene is TRBV30, the J gene TRBJ1-2; TRBD1 agrees at 7 bases. J lost 8 bases, V lost 3 bases, and 9 bases had no gene match. Looked up from germline, CDR1 is GTSNPN and CDR2 is SVGIG (reference sequence). This CDR3 has 13 amino acids.

The genes are TRBV23-1 and TRBJ2-4, with unresolved D. TRBV23-1 belongs to the ORF category, with a function that is uncertain. This CDR3 is 13 amino acids long. The ends were cut back, 11 bases at V and 6 bases at J, with 17 bases in the middle. CDR3 nucleotide sequence: TGCGCCGTCTGCACTAATCTGTTAAACATTCAGTACTTC. It encodes CAVCTNLLNIQYF.

This clonotype appeared a single time. The CDR3 coding sequence is TGTGCCAGTAGTAATACAGGGGTCAATCAGCCCCAGCATTTT. It is translated as CASSNTGVNQPQHF. The chain combines TRBV19 with TRBJ1-5; 7 bases are shared with TRBD1. CDR1 is LNHDA, CDR2 SQIVND, per germline (reference sequence). V was clipped by 4 bases and J by 3 bases; unmatched bases: 3. The CDR3 has 14 amino acids.

This chain connects TRBV7-6 to TRBJ2-2; no firm D call. V gave up 3 bases and J gave up 0 bases, with 11 bases separating them. Per germline, CDR1 SGHVS and CDR2 FNYEAQ. CDR3 length: 16 residues. DNA for the CDR3: TGTGCCAGCAGCTTCGGTATGTCAGCGAACACCGGGGAGCTGTTTTTT. Its translation is CASSFGMSANTGELFF.

As DNA, the CDR3 is TGTGCCAGCAGCGCAGGGGAGGGGGCGACCACTGAAGCTTTCTTT. This codes for CASSAGEGATTEAFF. V usage is TRBV9 and J usage is TRBJ1-1; 7 nucleotides agree with TRBD1. The ends lost 3 bases at V and 4 bases at J; junction bases unmatched: 9. Germline V lookup: CDR1 SGDLS, CDR2 YYNGEE. The length of the CDR3 is 15 residues.